These 6 T cell receptor beta chains were sequenced from one sample in a study of T cell responses to AZD1222 COVID-19 vaccine. Profiling relied on immunoSEQ multiplex PCR, and the TCRdb table lists in-frame clones only, not all of them. The profile covers around 130,000 clones, with 91% appearing a single time and more than 2.5% taken by the ten largest. The starting material was peripheral blood, obtained on day 0 of AZD1222 vaccination. These receptor sequences come from an adult in good health.

This clone was found once. V gene TRBV5-1 combines with J gene TRBJ1-2; unclear D gene. CDR1 SGHRS and CDR2 YFSETQ come from the germline V gene. Trimming took off 1 base at V and 7 bases at J, with 11 bases between the two ends. The CDR3 has 13 residues. CDR3 region: CASSLFRSTGYTF. CDR3 coding DNA: TGCGCCAGCAGCTTGTTTCGGTCGACTGGCTACACCTTC.

This rearrangement joins TRBV5-1 to TRBJ2-1, with TRBD2 matching over 12 bases. Germline V gene sequence: CDR1 SGHRS, CDR2 YFSETQ. Trimming cost V 0 bases and J 7 bases; bases outside gene matches: 8. The CDR3 length is 17 residues. CDR3 sequence reads: CASSLGLAGGPENEQFF. CDR3 DNA sequence: TGCGCCAGCAGCTTGGGCCTAGCGGGAGGGCCGGAAAATGAGCAGTTCTTC.

This chain links TRBV6-5 with TRBJ1-6; D unclear. V dropped 2 bases and J dropped 7 bases, with 6 bases sitting between them. Germline V gene lookup returns CDR1 MNHEY and CDR2 SVGAGI. The CDR3 has 13 amino acids. The CDR3, as DNA: TGTGCCAGCAGTTACCTAGGGAATTCACCCCTCCACTTT. Protein sequence: CASSYLGNSPLHF.

The count of this clone is one. The rearrangement links TRBV6-2 or TRBV6-3 to TRBJ2-3; 9 positions match TRBD1. The CDR3 loop spans 15 amino acids. The J segment lost 5 bases and the V segment lost 2 bases, leaving 5 bases of the junction unmatched. Germline V gene lookup returns CDR1 MNHEY and CDR2 SVGEGT. The CDR3 DNA follows: TGTGCCAGCAGTTACGGGGACAGGGTCTTAGATACGCAGTATTTT. Its protein is CASSYGDRVLDTQYF.

This rearrangement joins TRBV10-2 to TRBJ2-7; D unclear. Between the trimmed V and J ends, which lost 0 bases and 2 bases, there was a span of 5 bases. CDR3 length: 13 residues. Germline V CDR1 and CDR2: WSHSY, SAAADI. CDR3 protein: CASSESTAYEQYF. As DNA, the CDR3 is TGCGCCAGCAGTGAGTCGACTGCCTACGAGCAGTACTTC.

The chain recombines TRBV20-1 with TRBJ1-1; TRBD1 is a possible D gene (5 bases). The V end lost 3 bases, the J end lost 5 bases, and 7 bases lay between the germline ends. This CDR3 has 11 residues. In germline, CDR1 is DFQATT, CDR2 SNEGSKA (reference sequence). CDR3 sequence reads: CSASRGTEAFF. The CDR3 DNA follows: TGCAGTGCTAGTAGGGGAACTGAAGCTTTCTTT.